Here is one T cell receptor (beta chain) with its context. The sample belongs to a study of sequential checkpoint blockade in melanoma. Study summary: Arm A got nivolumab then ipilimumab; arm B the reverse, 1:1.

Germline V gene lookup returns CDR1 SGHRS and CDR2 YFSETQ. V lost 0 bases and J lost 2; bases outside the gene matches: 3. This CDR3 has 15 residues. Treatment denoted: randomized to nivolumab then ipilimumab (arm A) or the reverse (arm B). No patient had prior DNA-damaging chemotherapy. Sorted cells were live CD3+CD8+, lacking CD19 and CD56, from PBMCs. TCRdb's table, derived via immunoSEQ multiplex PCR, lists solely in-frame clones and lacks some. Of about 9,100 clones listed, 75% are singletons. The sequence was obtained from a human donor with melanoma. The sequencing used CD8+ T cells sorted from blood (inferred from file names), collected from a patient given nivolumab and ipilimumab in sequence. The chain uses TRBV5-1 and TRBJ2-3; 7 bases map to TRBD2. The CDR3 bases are TGCGCCAGCAGCTTGGGGGGGGGACCCACAGATACGCAGTATTTT. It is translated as CASSLGGGPTDTQYF.